Listed below are T cell receptor beta chains from one sample, sequenced in a study of shared clonotypes between healthy human individuals. Assay used: immunoSEQ multiplex PCR; TCRdb lists only in-frame clones, some missing. This sample carries some 2,500,000 clones, under 95% of them seen once, and the ten largest clones take 0.3% to 0.45%. Specimen: naive CD4+ T cells from PBMCs. The receptors originated from a man between 18 and 29 years old in good health. Some clones in this sample may be carry-over from other donors' samples. Both conserved end residues are part of each CDR3. A D gene is named only where the DNA matches it firmly. The size of a clone is reported for some rows only, either as once, few or many, or as a class for expanded clones.

D gene,clone size,V gene,J gene,CDR3 DNA,CDR3 protein
TRBD2,.,TRBV5-1,TRBJ2-5,TGCGCCAGCAGCTTGGAACCAGTAGGGACTAGCGGACAAGAGACCCAGTACTTC,CASSLEPVGTSGQETQYF
.,.,TRBV5-6,TRBJ1-6,TGTGCCAGCAGCTTGAGGGGGAACTCCTATAATTCACCCCTCCACTTT,CASSLRGNSYNSPLHF
TRBD1,.,TRBV7-2,TRBJ1-2,TGTGCCAGCAGCTTCCGGGACAGGGTCGACTATGGCTACACCTTC,CASSFRDRVDYGYTF
.,.,TRBV5-6,TRBJ1-6,TGTGCCAGCAGCCCAGGCAGGGAACAAGGCCTCCACTTT,CASSPGREQGLHF
TRBD1,.,TRBV18,TRBJ2-5,TGTGCCAGCTCACCCGGGACAGGCGGGTCCCAGTACTTC,CASSPGTGGSQYF
.,.,TRBV27,TRBJ2-7,TGTGCCAGCAGTCCGCGCGGTTTCAGGGGTGAACCCTACGAGCAGTACTTC,CASSPRGFRGEPYEQYF
.,.,TRBV7-8,TRBJ2-3,TGTGCCAGCAGCTTAGTGGGGGCGGGAGCGGAGGACACAGATACGCAGTATTTT,CASSLVGAGAEDTDTQYF
.,.,TRBV1,TRBJ2-1,TGCACCAGCAGCCAAAGGACTAGCGAGGCCTACAATGAGCAGTTCTTC,CTSSQRTSEAYNEQFF
.,few,TRBV6-1,TRBJ1-5,TGTGCCAGCAGTGAAGTTGCTCAGCCCCAGCATTTT,CASSEVAQPQHF
TRBD2,.,TRBV9,TRBJ2-2,TGTGCCAGCAGCGTAGGACTAGCGGGAGACACCGGGGAGCTGTTTTTT,CASSVGLAGDTGELFF
TRBD1,once,TRBV28,TRBJ2-7,TGTGCCAGCAGACAGGGGGCATGGGACGAGCAGTACTTC,CASRQGAWDEQYF
.,.,TRBV6-5,TRBJ1-2,TGTGCCAGCAGTTACGGGGCTAACTATGGCTACACCTTC,CASSYGANYGYTF
TRBD2,.,TRBV5-6,TRBJ2-1,TGTGCCAGCAGCTTACTAGCGGCTCAATCCTACAATGAGCAGTTCTTC,CASSLLAAQSYNEQFF
.,.,TRBV30,TRBJ2-3,TGTGCCTGGAGCGTAAATACGCAGTATTTT,CAWSVNTQYF
.,once,TRBV5-3,TRBJ1-1,TGTGCCAGAGAGGGGGAGGGGGAATCCACTGAAGCTTTCTTT,CAREGEGESTEAFF
.,.,TRBV7-2,TRBJ2-5,TGTGCCAGCAGCTTAGTTGGGACCCAAACCCAGTACTTC,CASSLVGTQTQYF
TRBD1,.,TRBV9,TRBJ1-5,TGTGCCAGCAGCCGAACAGGGGGTCAGCCCCAGCATTTT,CASSRTGGQPQHF
.,.,TRBV2,TRBJ1-5,TGTGCCAGCAGTGAACGCACGGGCGGTCAGCCCCAGCATTTT,CASSERTGGQPQHF
.,.,TRBV20-1,TRBJ2-7,TGCAGTGCCAGTCCAGGATACGAGCAGTACTTC,CSASPGYEQYF
TRBD1,.,TRBV6-1,TRBJ1-5,TGTGCCAGCAGCGACAGGGGAGGAGGTCAGCCCCAGCATTTT,CASSDRGGGQPQHF
.,.,TRBV28,TRBJ1-5,TGTGCCAGCAGTTTATCGTCCGGCTCATCCCAGCATTTT,CASSLSSGSSQHF
.,.,TRBV18,TRBJ2-5,TGTGCCAGCTCACCTCTACGGGGTCCAGGGGGGCAAGAGACCCAGTACTTC,CASSPLRGPGGQETQYF
.,.,TRBV10-1,TRBJ2-7,TGCGCCAGCATGGACCGCCTCTACGAGCAGTACTTC,CASMDRLYEQYF
.,.,TRBV7-2,TRBJ1-3,TGTGCCAGCAGCTTTCCAGGGGCGCGTAGAAACACCATATATTTT,CASSFPGARRNTIYF
TRBD1,.,TRBV10-3,TRBJ2-7,TGTGCCACTATGTCCGGGACAGGGTACTACGAGCAGTACTTC,CATMSGTGYYEQYF
.,.,TRBV25-1,TRBJ2-3,TGTGCCAGCAGTGAATACGCGGATACGCAGTATTTT,CASSEYADTQYF
.,once,TRBV5-1,TRBJ2-7,TGCGCCAGCAGCTTATCCGGGACCACTACCTACGAGCAGTACTTC,CASSLSGTTTYEQYF
TRBD1,.,TRBV19,TRBJ1-5,TGTGCCAGTAGTACATTACAGACAGGGTTTGTAGAGGGCGGCAATCAGCCCCAGCATTTT,CASSTLQTGFVEGGNQPQHF
.,once,TRBV27,TRBJ2-3,TGTGCCAGCAGTAGACCGGGGCGCACAGATACGCAGTATTTT,CASSRPGRTDTQYF
TRBD1,once,TRBV19,TRBJ1-2,TGTGCCAGTACACGGAAAGCAGGGGGACAAAACTATGGCTACACCTTC,CASTRKAGGQNYGYTF
TRBD1,.,TRBV6-1,TRBJ1-4,TGTGCCAGCATTAGACAGGGGGCAGCTAATGAAAAACTGTTTTTT,CASIRQGAANEKLFF
TRBD2,.,TRBV6-1,TRBJ2-1,TGTGCCAGCAGTGTAGGCGGGAGGGCCCTCAATGAGCAGTTCTTC,CASSVGGRALNEQFF
TRBD1,once,TRBV5-1,TRBJ2-7,TGCGCCAGCAGCTGGACAGGAGACTACGAGCAGTACTTC,CASSWTGDYEQYF
TRBD1,.,TRBV15,TRBJ2-4,TGTGCCACCAGCATTTTCGACAGGGATAACATTCAGTACTTC,CATSIFDRDNIQYF